This T cell receptor (beta chain) was found in a study of cytomegalovirus exposure and HLA in healthy donors. Findings and limits, study-wide: Accurate HLA-A and HLA-B prediction from TCR beta sequences was reported for most subjects. In the analysis, some V segments, TRBV6-2 and TRBV6-3 included, were excluded as indistinguishable.

Primers for the PCR totalled 60 Vbeta and 13 Jbeta. Measured with immunoSEQ multiplex PCR; TCRdb has only the in-frame clones, and not every one. The table has over 60,000 clones, 75% seen once. On this clone itself: Its antigen is not identified.

CDR3 length: 15 residues. The germline CDR1 and CDR2 sequences are SGHAT and FQNNGV. V lost 5 bases and J lost 3; bases outside the gene matches: 3. The sequence came from a man aged 70-80 years in good health and CMV-seronegative. The material sequenced was PBMCs. V and J are TRBV11-2 and TRBJ2-2; 10 nucleotides line up with TRBD1. CDR3 DNA sequence: TGTGCCAGCAGCCTGGACAGGGGGGACACCGGGGAGCTGTTTTTT. It translates to CASSLDRGDTGELFF.